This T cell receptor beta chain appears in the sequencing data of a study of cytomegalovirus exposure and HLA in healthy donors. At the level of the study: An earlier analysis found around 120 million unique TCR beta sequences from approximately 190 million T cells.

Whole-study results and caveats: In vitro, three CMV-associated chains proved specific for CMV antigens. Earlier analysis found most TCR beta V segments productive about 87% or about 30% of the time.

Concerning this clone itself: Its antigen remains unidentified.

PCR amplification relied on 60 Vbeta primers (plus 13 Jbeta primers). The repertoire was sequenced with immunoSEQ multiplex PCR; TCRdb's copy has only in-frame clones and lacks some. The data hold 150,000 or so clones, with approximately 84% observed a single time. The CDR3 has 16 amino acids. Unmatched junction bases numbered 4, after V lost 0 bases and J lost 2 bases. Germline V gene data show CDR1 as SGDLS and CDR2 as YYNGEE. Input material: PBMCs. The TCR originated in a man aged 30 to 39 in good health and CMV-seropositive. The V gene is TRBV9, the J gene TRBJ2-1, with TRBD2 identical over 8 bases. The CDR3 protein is CASSVGGTRPYNEQFF. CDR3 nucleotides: TGTGCCAGCAGCGTAGGCGGGACTAGACCCTACAATGAGCAGTTCTTC.